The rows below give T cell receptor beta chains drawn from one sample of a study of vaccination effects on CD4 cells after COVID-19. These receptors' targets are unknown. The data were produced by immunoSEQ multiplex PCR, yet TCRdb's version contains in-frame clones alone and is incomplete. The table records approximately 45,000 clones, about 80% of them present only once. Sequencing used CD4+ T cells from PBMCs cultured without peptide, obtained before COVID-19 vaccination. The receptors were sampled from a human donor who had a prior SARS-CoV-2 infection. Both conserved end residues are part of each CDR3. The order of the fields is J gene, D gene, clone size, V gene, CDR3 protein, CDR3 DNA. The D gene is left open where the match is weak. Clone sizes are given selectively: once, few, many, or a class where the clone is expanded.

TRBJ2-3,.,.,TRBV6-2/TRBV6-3,CASSYIHTDTQYF,TGTGCCAGCAGTTATATACACACAGATACGCAGTATTTT
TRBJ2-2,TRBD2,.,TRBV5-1,CASSLELAGAGGELFF,TGCGCCAGCAGCTTGGAACTAGCGGGGGCTGGCGGGGAGCTGTTTTTT
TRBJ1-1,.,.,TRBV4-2,CASSQAEAVMNTEAFF,TGTGCCAGCAGCCAAGCGGAGGCAGTCATGAACACTGAAGCTTTCTTT
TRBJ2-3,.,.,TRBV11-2,CASSLRAVGTDTQYF,TGTGCCAGCAGCTTAAGGGCGGTAGGCACAGATACGCAGTATTTT
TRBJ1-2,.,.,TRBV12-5,CASGSYGYTF,TGTGCTAGTGGTTCCTATGGCTACACCTTC
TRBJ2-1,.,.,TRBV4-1,CASSLFRFGNEQFF,TGCGCCAGCAGCCTCTTCCGCTTCGGAAATGAGCAGTTCTTC
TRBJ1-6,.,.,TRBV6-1,CASSDSRVNSPLHF,TGTGCCAGCAGTGATAGTAGGGTAAATTCACCCCTCCACTTT
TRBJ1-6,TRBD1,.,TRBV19,CASSIRTGASPLHF,TGTGCCAGTAGTATTAGGACAGGGGCCTCACCCCTCCACTTT
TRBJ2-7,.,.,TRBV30,CAWSPPGSLGEQYF,TGTGCCTGGAGTCCACCGGGGAGTCTCGGCGAGCAGTACTTC
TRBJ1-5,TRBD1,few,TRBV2,CASSGQGSHQPQHF,TGTGCCAGCAGCGGACAGGGAAGTCATCAGCCCCAGCATTTT
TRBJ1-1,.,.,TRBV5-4,CASSLWQGRGTEAFF,TGTGCCAGCAGCTTGTGGCAGGGTCGGGGCACTGAAGCTTTCTTT
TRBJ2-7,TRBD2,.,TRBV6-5,CASSYSAGGIYEQYF,TGTGCCAGCAGTTACTCGGCGGGAGGGATCTACGAGCAGTACTTC
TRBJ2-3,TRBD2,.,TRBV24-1,CATSDPTSGSKNTQYF,TGTGCCACCAGTGACCCGACTAGCGGGAGTAAAAATACGCAGTATTTT
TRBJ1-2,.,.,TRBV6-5,CASRLGAGNYGYTF,TGTGCCAGCCGCCTAGGGGCGGGTAACTATGGCTACACCTTC
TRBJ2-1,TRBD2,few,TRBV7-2,CASSLAERGGPNEQFF,TGTGCCAGCAGCTTAGCGGAGCGGGGGGGTCCGAATGAGCAGTTCTTC
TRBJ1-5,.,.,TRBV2,CASSELGGANQPQHF,TGTGCCAGCAGTGAACTGGGGGGCGCCAATCAGCCCCAGCATTTT
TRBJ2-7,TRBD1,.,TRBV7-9,CASSLGGTGASYEQYF,TGTGCCAGCAGCTTAGGCGGGACAGGGGCTTCCTACGAGCAGTACTTC
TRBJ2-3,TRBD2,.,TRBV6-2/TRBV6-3,CASSYSSGNTDTQYF,TGTGCCAGCAGTTACTCTAGCGGGAACACAGATACGCAGTATTTT
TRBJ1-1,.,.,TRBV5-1,CASSLIPGPNTEAFF,TGCGCCAGCAGCCTCATACCGGGACCCAACACTGAAGCTTTCTTT
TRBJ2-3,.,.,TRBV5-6,CASSSYGGNTDTQYF,TGTGCCAGCAGCTCATATGGGGGAAACACAGATACGCAGTATTTT
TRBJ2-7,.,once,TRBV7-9,CASSARQSGRYEQYF,TGTGCCAGCAGCGCGCGGCAGTCAGGGCGGTACGAGCAGTACTTC
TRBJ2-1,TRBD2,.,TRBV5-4,CASSRTSGGSSYNEQFF,TGTGCCAGCAGCCGGACTAGCGGGGGGAGCTCCTACAATGAGCAGTTCTTC
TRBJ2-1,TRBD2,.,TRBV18,CASSTGTSGSNEQFF,TGTGCCAGCTCGACCGGGACTAGCGGGAGCAATGAGCAGTTCTTC
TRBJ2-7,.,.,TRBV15,CATSSPSSYEQYF,TGTGCCACCAGCAGCCCTAGTTCTTACGAGCAGTACTTC
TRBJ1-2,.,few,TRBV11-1,CASSLAAYYGYTF,TGTGCCAGCAGCTTAGCAGCTTACTATGGCTACACCTTC
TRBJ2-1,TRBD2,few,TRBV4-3,CASSQDRLAGNNEQFF,TGCGCCAGCAGCCAAGATAGACTAGCGGGGAACAATGAGCAGTTCTTC
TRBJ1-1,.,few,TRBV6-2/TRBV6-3,CASSQRVVAFF,TGTGCCAGCAGTCAACGGGTGGTAGCTTTCTTT
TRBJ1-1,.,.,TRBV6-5,CASRPRGRRIEAFF,TGTGCCAGCAGGCCCAGGGGACGTCGCATTGAAGCTTTCTTT
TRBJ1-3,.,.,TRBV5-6,CASSLTGFSGNTIYF,TGTGCCAGCAGCTTAACAGGGTTCTCTGGAAACACCATATATTTT
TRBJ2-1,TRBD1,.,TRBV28,CASRGQGAESYNEQFF,TGTGCCAGCAGGGGACAGGGAGCTGAATCCTACAATGAGCAGTTCTTC
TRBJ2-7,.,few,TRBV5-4,CASSFGPSVSGQEQYF,TGTGCCAGCAGCTTTGGCCCGAGCGTCAGTGGTCAGGAGCAGTACTTC
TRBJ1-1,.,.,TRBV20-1,CSAVRSEAFF,TGCAGTGCGGTCCGCTCTGAAGCTTTCTTT
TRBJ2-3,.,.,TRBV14,CASSQVLVTDTQYF,TGTGCCAGCAGCCAAGTGTTAGTCACAGATACGCAGTATTTT
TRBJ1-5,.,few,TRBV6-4,CASSDWSGNQPQHF,TGTGCCAGCAGTGACTGGTCCGGGAATCAGCCCCAGCATTTT
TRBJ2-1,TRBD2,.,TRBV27,CASSLPGLVYNEQFF,TGTGCCAGCAGTCTACCGGGACTAGTCTACAATGAGCAGTTCTTC
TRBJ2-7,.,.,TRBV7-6,CASSLLDEQYF,TGTGCCAGCAGCTTGCTGGACGAGCAGTACTTC
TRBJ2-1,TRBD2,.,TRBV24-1,CATSDPGLAGLKNNEQFF,TGTGCCACCAGTGATCCCGGACTAGCGGGCCTGAAAAACAATGAGCAGTTCTTC
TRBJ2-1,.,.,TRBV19,CASSRDSQSREQFF,TGTGCCAGTAGCCGGGACTCCCAGTCGCGGGAGCAGTTCTTC
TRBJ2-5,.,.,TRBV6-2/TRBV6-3,CASSLHWVFQETQYF,TGTGCCAGCAGCCTCCATTGGGTTTTTCAAGAGACCCAGTACTTC
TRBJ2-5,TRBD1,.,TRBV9,CASSVGPPGGWETQYF,TGTGCCAGCAGCGTAGGCCCACCAGGGGGCTGGGAGACCCAGTACTTC
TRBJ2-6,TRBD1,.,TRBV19,CASSTWTGSDSGANVLTF,TGTGCCAGTAGTACATGGACAGGGTCCGACTCTGGGGCCAACGTCCTGACTTTC
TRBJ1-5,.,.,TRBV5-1,CASSFMEEAWMNNQPQHF,TGCGCCAGCAGCTTTATGGAGGAAGCATGGATGAACAATCAGCCCCAGCATTTT
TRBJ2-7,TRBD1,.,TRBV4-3,CASSQEGQGDEQYF,TGCGCCAGCAGCCAAGAGGGACAGGGCGACGAGCAGTACTTC
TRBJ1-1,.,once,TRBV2,CASTLHGRSTEAFF,TGTGCCAGCACCCTACACGGACGTAGCACTGAAGCTTTCTTT
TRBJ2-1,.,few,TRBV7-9,CASSLALGGGNEQFF,TGTGCCAGCAGCTTAGCTTTGGGGGGCGGCAATGAGCAGTTCTTC
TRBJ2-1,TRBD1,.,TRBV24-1,CATSDFTRQGAHEQFF,TGTGCCACCAGTGATTTTACGAGACAGGGGGCGCATGAGCAGTTCTTC
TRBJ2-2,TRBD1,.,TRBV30,CAWNLGTANTGELFF,TGTGCCTGGAACCTCGGGACAGCGAACACCGGGGAGCTGTTTTTT
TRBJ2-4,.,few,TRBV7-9,CASSLVGGAKNIQYF,TGTGCCAGCAGCCTCGTGGGGGGAGCCAAAAACATTCAGTACTTC